A selection of T cell receptor beta chains follows, all from one sample in a study of T cell changes during pregnancy in multiple sclerosis. The assay was immunoSEQ multiplex PCR, and TCRdb's table has in-frame clones only and misses some. The table shows approximately 100,000 clones, with roughly nine tenths occurring only once. Specimen: peripheral blood, collected before pregnancy. These receptors all come from a female donor with multiple sclerosis, enrolled in a pregnancy study. Both conserved end residues are part of each CDR3. D genes are given only for firm matches. Rows may omit the clone size; those that give it use once, few, many or a size class.

>.|TRBV19|.|TRBJ2-7
CASSISAGHSYEQYF
TGTGCCAGTAGTATTTCGGCAGGGCACTCCTACGAGCAGTACTTC
>.|TRBV19|.|TRBJ2-4
CASSIQAGIAKNIQYF
TGTGCCAGTAGTATTCAGGCAGGGATAGCCAAAAACATTCAGTACTTC
>few|TRBV6-4|TRBD1|TRBJ2-3
CASSPTGGTDTQYF
TGTGCCAGCAGCCCGACAGGGGGCACAGATACGCAGTATTTT
>.|TRBV9|TRBD2|TRBJ2-3
CASSPPGGAGVGTDTQYF
TGTGCCAGCAGCCCCCCTGGTGGGGCGGGGGTTGGGACAGATACGCAGTATTTT
>.|TRBV2|TRBD1|TRBJ1-5
CASTDYRGVGNQPQHF
TGTGCCAGCACCGACTACAGGGGCGTGGGCAATCAGCCCCAGCATTTT
>.|TRBV10-1|.|TRBJ2-7
CASTLPREHGPHEQYF
TGCGCCAGCACCCTTCCGCGGGAACACGGGCCCCACGAGCAGTACTTC
>.|TRBV11-3|.|TRBJ2-7
CASSGAREQYF
TGTGCCAGCAGCGGAGCGAGGGAGCAGTACTTC
>.|TRBV11-2|.|TRBJ1-3
CASSLTDLSGNTIYF
TGTGCCAGCAGCCTGACAGACCTTTCAGGAAACACCATATATTTT
>.|TRBV5-1|.|TRBJ2-5
CASREDRAGETQYF
TGCGCCAGCCGGGAGGACAGGGCTGGGGAGACCCAGTACTTC
>.|TRBV6-6|.|TRBJ2-1
CASSYSASVYNEQFF
TGTGCCAGCAGTTACTCGGCTAGCGTATACAATGAGCAGTTCTTC
>.|TRBV5-6|TRBD2|TRBJ2-1
CASSGGLAGVNYWDNEQFF
TGTGCCAGCAGCGGGGGACTAGCGGGAGTTAATTATTGGGACAATGAGCAGTTCTTC
>.|TRBV10-3|.|TRBJ2-2
CASTGLVVGELFF
TGTGCCTCCACAGGGTTGGTGGTTGGGGAGCTGTTTTTT
>.|TRBV7-2|TRBD2|TRBJ2-7
CASSFLLFSGGYEQYF
TGTGCCAGCAGCTTTCTGCTGTTTTCGGGGGGTTACGAGCAGTACTTC
>once|TRBV7-9|.|TRBJ1-2
CASSLAAGQDQDGYTF
TGTGCCAGCAGCTTAGCGGCAGGGCAGGACCAGGATGGCTACACCTTC
>.|TRBV13|.|TRBJ2-7
CASSQQQVRSYEQYF
TGTGCCAGCAGCCAACAACAGGTCAGGTCCTACGAGCAGTACTTC
>.|TRBV19|.|TRBJ1-3
CASSIGQVSGNTIYF
TGTGCCAGTAGTATCGGCCAGGTCTCTGGAAACACCATATATTTT
>.|TRBV15|.|TRBJ1-5
CATSRDQGANQPQHF
TGTGCCACCAGCAGAGATCAAGGGGCAAATCAGCCCCAGCATTTT
>.|TRBV15|.|TRBJ2-5
CATSTGSHQETQYF
TGTGCCACCAGCACCGGTAGTCATCAAGAGACCCAGTACTTC
>.|TRBV19|TRBD1|TRBJ1-2
CASSEDRVTYGYTF
TGTGCCAGTAGCGAGGACAGGGTCACCTATGGCTACACCTTC
>.|TRBV6-5|.|TRBJ2-3
CASSLIAETPQDTQYF
TGTGCCAGCAGTTTAATAGCGGAGACCCCCCAAGATACGCAGTATTTT
>.|TRBV11-2|.|TRBJ1-4
CASSSSMEKLFF
TGTGCCAGCAGCTCCAGTATGGAAAAACTGTTTTTT
>.|TRBV5-1|.|TRBJ1-1
CASSLESMNTEAFF
TGCGCCAGCAGCTTGGAAAGCATGAACACTGAAGCTTTCTTT
>.|TRBV30|TRBD1|TRBJ1-1
CAWEDRASEAFF
TGTGCCTGGGAGGACAGGGCGTCTGAAGCTTTCTTT
>.|TRBV7-8|.|TRBJ1-1
CASSQSGQPNTEAFF
TGTGCCAGCAGCCAGTCTGGACAGCCGAACACTGAAGCTTTCTTT
>.|TRBV11-3|TRBD2|TRBJ2-2
CASSLRLAGSGELFF
TGTGCCAGCAGCTTACGCCTAGCGGGTTCCGGGGAGCTGTTTTTT
>.|TRBV6-1|.|TRBJ2-5
CASSARQAQETQYF
TGTGCCAGCAGTGCCAGACAGGCCCAAGAGACCCAGTACTTC
>few|TRBV6-5|.|TRBJ1-6
CASSYFPGSPLHF
TGTGCCAGCAGTTACTTTCCGGGTTCACCCCTCCACTTT
>.|TRBV5-4|TRBD2|TRBJ2-5
CASSRGLAGGRQETQYF
TGTGCCAGCAGCCGGGGACTAGCGGGGGGCCGTCAAGAGACCCAGTACTTC
>.|TRBV19|TRBD1|TRBJ2-6
CASEPGQGTSGANVLTF
TGTGCCAGTGAACCGGGACAGGGGACCTCTGGGGCCAACGTCCTGACTTTC
>once|TRBV30|.|TRBJ2-3
CAVAPRGDTQYF
TGTGCTGTCGCCCCCCGCGGGGATACGCAGTATTTT
>.|TRBV7-3|.|TRBJ1-1
CASSLHETAEAFF
TGTGCCAGCAGCTTACATGAGACAGCCGAAGCTTTCTTT
>few|TRBV6-1|TRBD1|TRBJ2-7
CASSHRTGYYEQYF
TGTGCCAGCAGTCACAGGACAGGGTACTACGAGCAGTACTTC
>.|TRBV11-2|.|TRBJ2-2
CASSLFQAPTNTGELFF
TGTGCCAGCAGCTTATTTCAGGCTCCAACGAACACCGGGGAGCTGTTTTTT
>.|TRBV9|TRBD1|TRBJ1-2
CASSAIGQVWNGYTF
TGTGCCAGCAGCGCCATAGGACAGGTTTGGAATGGCTACACCTTC
>.|TRBV2|TRBD2|TRBJ2-7
CASSVGTSGPYEQYF
TGTGCCAGCAGTGTGGGGACTAGCGGTCCCTACGAGCAGTACTTC
>.|TRBV9|.|TRBJ1-2
CASSGQNLYGYTF
TGTGCCAGCAGCGGACAGAACCTCTATGGCTACACCTTC
>.|TRBV7-2|TRBD2|TRBJ2-5
CASSLLAGGLGGETQYF
TGTGCCAGCAGCTTACTAGCGGGGGGGCTCGGTGGGGAGACCCAGTACTTC
>.|TRBV28|TRBD1|TRBJ1-2
CACLQGAGNYGYTF
TGTGCCTGCCTCCAGGGGGCGGGGAACTATGGCTACACCTTC
>.|TRBV2|TRBD1|TRBJ2-2
CASSTGAGELFF
TGTGCCAGCAGTACAGGGGCCGGGGAGCTGTTTTTT
>.|TRBV5-8|TRBD2|TRBJ2-3
CASSEGLAGTDTQYF
TGTGCCAGCAGCGAAGGACTAGCGGGCACAGATACGCAGTATTTT
>.|TRBV28|TRBD1|TRBJ1-1
CASSSTGGEVYTEAFF
TGTGCCAGCAGTTCGACAGGGGGCGAAGTTTACACTGAAGCTTTCTTT
>.|TRBV9|TRBD1|TRBJ1-2
CASSGGTGGFYGYTF
TGTGCCAGCAGCGGCGGGACAGGCGGCTTTTATGGCTACACCTTC
>.|TRBV15|.|TRBJ1-2
CATSIGATHYGYTF
TGTGCCACCAGCATCGGTGCAACCCACTATGGCTACACCTTC
>.|TRBV7-2|TRBD2|TRBJ2-3
CASSSWLGAGVPDTQYF
TGTGCCAGCAGCTCCTGGCTGGGAGCGGGAGTGCCAGATACGCAGTATTTT
>.|TRBV4-1|TRBD1|TRBJ1-6
CASSQDPGGESSPLHF
TGCGCCAGCAGCCAAGACCCAGGGGGCGAGAGTTCACCCCTCCACTTT
>.|TRBV29-1|TRBD2|TRBJ2-7
CSATPSGRSYEQYF
TGCAGCGCGACCCCTAGCGGGAGATCCTACGAGCAGTACTTC
>.|TRBV9|TRBD1|TRBJ1-6
CASSTTGVDSPLHF
TGTGCCAGCAGCACCACAGGGGTAGATTCACCCCTCCACTTT
>.|TRBV6-1|TRBD2|TRBJ2-2
CASSGSGTRNTGELFF
TGTGCCAGCAGTGGGTCCGGGACTAGGAACACCGGGGAGCTGTTTTTT
>.|TRBV7-2|TRBD1|TRBJ1-2
CASSLVMVGQGVNYGYTF
TGTGCCAGCAGCTTAGTAATGGTGGGACAGGGAGTGAACTATGGCTACACCTTC
>.|TRBV10-3|.|TRBJ2-7
CAISEPLSYEQYF
TGTGCCATCAGTGAGCCCCTATCCTACGAGCAGTACTTC
>.|TRBV6-5|.|TRBJ2-1
CASKGGWFNEQFF
TGTGCCAGCAAGGGAGGTTGGTTCAATGAGCAGTTCTTC